This T cell receptor beta chain was found in a study of a mutant IDH1 vaccine in newly diagnosed glioma. The method was immunoSEQ multiplex PCR; TCRdb's version includes in-frame clones alone and lacks a portion of them. The sample holds around 35,000 clones, about four fifths seen once. Per germline, CDR1 SGHNT and CDR2 YYREEE (reference sequence). This CDR3 spans 16 amino acids. The J segment lost 5 bases and the V segment lost 0 bases, leaving 9 bases of the junction unmatched. Details on this clone: Its specificity is unknown.

Noted time point: week 5, during vaccination. One vaccine dose held 300 ug of mutant IDH1 20-mer peptide and came with topical imiquimod. This chain joins TRBV5-4 and TRBJ2-3, with TRBD2 matching over 7 bases. This sample comprised PBMCs, obtained from a glioma patient whose treatment included an IDH1 peptide vaccine. The receptor's source is a man younger than 40 with glioma. The CDR3 DNA reads as TGTGCCAGCAGCTTGGAGGTCCAGCGGGATGGAGATACGCAGTATTTT. This codes for CASSLEVQRDGDTQYF.